This is a list of T cell receptor beta chains from one sample in a study of cytomegalovirus exposure and HLA in healthy donors. Sequenced by immunoSEQ multiplex PCR; TCRdb stores in-frame clones only, minus some. The profile shows roughly 59,000 clones, 80% to 95% of them singletons. Material: PBMCs. These receptors were obtained from a man younger than 35 in good health and CMV-seropositive. The CDR3 runs from the conserved cysteine through the conserved F or W. The D gene is left open where the match is weak. Clone sizes are given selectively: once, few, many, or a class where the clone is expanded.

j_call clone_size v_call d_call cdr3_aa
TRBJ2-5 NA TRBV30 NA CAWSVLEGETQYF
TRBJ2-7 NA TRBV5-1 NA CASSLGHSSYEQYF
TRBJ1-5 NA TRBV28 NA CASSLGTGGGNQPQHF
TRBJ2-3 NA TRBV28 NA CASTSGGTDTQYF
TRBJ2-3 NA TRBV6-4 TRBD2 CASSDSGSGRDTQYF
TRBJ2-6 NA TRBV5-1 NA CASSLEGGQAGANVLTF
TRBJ2-7 NA TRBV15 NA CATSRNLEGGSYEQYF
TRBJ2-3 NA TRBV27 TRBD2 CASSFWSGTGDTQYF
TRBJ2-1 NA TRBV7-6 TRBD2 CASSSLLAGAGNEQFF
TRBJ2-7 once TRBV5-1 NA CASSLGLVYYEQYF
TRBJ1-1 NA TRBV7-9 TRBD1 CASRLEQGTNTEAFF
TRBJ2-1 few TRBV6-6 NA CASCLATPSYNEQFF
TRBJ1-5 NA TRBV11-2 NA CASSATGPGNQPQHF
TRBJ2-2 NA TRBV27 NA CASRRGSANTGELFF
TRBJ2-5 NA TRBV5-1 NA CASSKRVQETQYF
TRBJ2-7 NA TRBV28 TRBD1 CASGTGKVYEQYF
TRBJ1-5 NA TRBV6-1 NA CASSGLNNRDLKNQPQHF
TRBJ1-1 NA TRBV10-3 NA CGSGEVGTEAFF
TRBJ2-7 NA TRBV6-1 NA CASSVPDRGEQYF
TRBJ2-3 NA TRBV27 NA CASSLLGQAIHSTDTQYF
TRBJ1-5 NA TRBV2 TRBD1 CASSGDRESNQPQHF
TRBJ2-7 few TRBV6-5 NA CASTSPHYEQYF
TRBJ2-5 NA TRBV19 NA CASSIGQVGETQYF
TRBJ1-5 NA TRBV4-2 TRBD1 CASSQEGQGFNQPQHF
TRBJ2-1 NA TRBV27 TRBD2 CASSLRLAGENEQFF
TRBJ2-1 once TRBV6-5 NA CASSYEAWNEQFF
TRBJ2-1 NA TRBV2 NA CASQVRHEQFF
TRBJ1-1 NA TRBV28 NA CASSLEARGNTEAFF
TRBJ2-5 NA TRBV6-1 NA CASLKETQYF
TRBJ2-1 NA TRBV28 TRBD2 CASKAGVNNEQFF
TRBJ2-4 NA TRBV28 TRBD2 CASSLERAGGLAKNIQYF
TRBJ2-3 NA TRBV30 TRBD1 CAWSHTGVDTQYF
TRBJ1-1 NA TRBV5-6 TRBD1 CASSFLGRGPGTEAFF
TRBJ2-7 NA TRBV5-1 TRBD2 CASSSASGILLYEQYF
TRBJ2-7 NA TRBV7-9 NA CASSFQAGFYEQYF
TRBJ2-3 NA TRBV28 NA CASSSIITSTDTQYF
TRBJ2-7 NA TRBV5-1 TRBD1 CASSLARQGTTYEQYF
TRBJ2-1 NA TRBV11-3 TRBD2 CASSSSPFLAGGGNEQFF
TRBJ2-2 NA TRBV6-5 TRBD2 CASLASGMNTGELFF
TRBJ2-1 once TRBV5-1 NA CASSLSMLVPYNEQFF
TRBJ2-6 NA TRBV7-3 NA CASSLTSGGSGANVLTF
TRBJ1-5 NA TRBV6-6 TRBD1 CASSSGTGIGQPQHF
TRBJ1-1 NA TRBV5-6 NA CASSLAPGGNTEAFF
TRBJ2-5 NA TRBV11-3 TRBD2 CASSLGSGGKETQYF
TRBJ2-2 NA TRBV5-4 TRBD1 CASSVLEQGFGELFF
TRBJ2-7 NA TRBV29-1 NA CSVEERETGAYEQYF